This record looks at one T cell receptor beta chain sequence and its context. Its antigen is currently unknown. As for the donors, each was a healthy bone marrow donor. Primers included in the PCR were 60 Vbeta and 13 Jbeta primers. Data came from immunoSEQ multiplex PCR; TCRdb stores just in-frame clones and leaves some out. The sample consists of some 200,000 clones, more than 65% of them appearing once. The data belong to a study of cytomegalovirus exposure and HLA in healthy donors. General observations from the study: Later analysis revealed greater clonal expansion in HLA-associated TCR beta chains than in equally common others. Further analysis was carried out later, and it showed several of the most significant clusters appearing linked to common viral pathogens. According to a later analysis, donors in an Asian-associated ancestry cluster reportedly had fewer N-insertions than the roughly 670-donor mean.

Germline V gene sequence: CDR1 SSHAT, CDR2 FNYEAQ (reference sequence). V was clipped by 5 bases and J by 2 bases, with 10 bases between them. The CDR3 runs to 13 residues. This receptor was identified in a man in his fifties in good health and CMV-seronegative. Sequenced input: PBMCs. This chain uses TRBV7-7 with TRBJ2-7; D not resolved. This CDR3 is CASSPLTAYEQYF. The DNA of the CDR3 is TGTGCCAGCAGCCCGCTGACTGCCTACGAGCAGTACTTC.